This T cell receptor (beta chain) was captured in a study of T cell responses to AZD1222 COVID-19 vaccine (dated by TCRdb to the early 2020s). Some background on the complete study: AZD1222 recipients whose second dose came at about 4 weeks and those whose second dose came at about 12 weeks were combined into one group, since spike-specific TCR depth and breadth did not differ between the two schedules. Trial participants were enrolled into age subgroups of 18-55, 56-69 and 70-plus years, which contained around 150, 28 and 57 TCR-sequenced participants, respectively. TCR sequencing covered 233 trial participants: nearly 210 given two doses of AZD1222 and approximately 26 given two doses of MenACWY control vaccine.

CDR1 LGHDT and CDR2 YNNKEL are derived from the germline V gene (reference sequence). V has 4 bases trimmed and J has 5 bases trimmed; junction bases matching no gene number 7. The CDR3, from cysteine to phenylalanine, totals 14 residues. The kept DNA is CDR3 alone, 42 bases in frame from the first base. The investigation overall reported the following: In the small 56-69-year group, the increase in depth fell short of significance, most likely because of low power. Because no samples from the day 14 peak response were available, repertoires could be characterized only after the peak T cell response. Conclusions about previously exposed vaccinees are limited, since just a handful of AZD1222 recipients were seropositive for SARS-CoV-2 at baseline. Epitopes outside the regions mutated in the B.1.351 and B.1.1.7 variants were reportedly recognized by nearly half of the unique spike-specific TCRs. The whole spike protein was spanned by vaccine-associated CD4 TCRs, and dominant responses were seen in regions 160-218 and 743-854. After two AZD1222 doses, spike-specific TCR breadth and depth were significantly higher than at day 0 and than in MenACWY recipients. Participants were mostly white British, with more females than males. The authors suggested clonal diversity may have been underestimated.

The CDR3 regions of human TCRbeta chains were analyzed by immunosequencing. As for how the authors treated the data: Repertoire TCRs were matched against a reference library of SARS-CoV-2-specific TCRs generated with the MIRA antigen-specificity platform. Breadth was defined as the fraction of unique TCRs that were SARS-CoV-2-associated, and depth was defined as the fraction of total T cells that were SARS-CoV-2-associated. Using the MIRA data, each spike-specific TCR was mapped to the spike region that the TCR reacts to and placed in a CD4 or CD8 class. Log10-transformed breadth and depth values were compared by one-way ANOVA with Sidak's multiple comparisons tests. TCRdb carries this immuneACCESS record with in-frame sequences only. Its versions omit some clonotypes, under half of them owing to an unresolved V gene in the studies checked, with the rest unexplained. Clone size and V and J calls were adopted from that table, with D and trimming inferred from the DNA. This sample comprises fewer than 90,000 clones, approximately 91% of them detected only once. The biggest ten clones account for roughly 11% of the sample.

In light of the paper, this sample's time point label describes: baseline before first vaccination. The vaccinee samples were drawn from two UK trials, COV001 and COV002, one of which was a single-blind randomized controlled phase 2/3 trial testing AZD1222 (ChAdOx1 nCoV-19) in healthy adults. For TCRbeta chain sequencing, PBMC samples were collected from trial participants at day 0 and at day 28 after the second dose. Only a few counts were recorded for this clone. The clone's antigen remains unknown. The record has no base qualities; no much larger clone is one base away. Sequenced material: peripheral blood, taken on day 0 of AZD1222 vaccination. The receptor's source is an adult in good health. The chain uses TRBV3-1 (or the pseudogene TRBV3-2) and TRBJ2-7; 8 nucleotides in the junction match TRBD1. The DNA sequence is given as TGTGCCAGCAGCCTCCCAGGACAGGGCCACGAGCAGTACTTC. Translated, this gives CASSLPGQGHEQYF.